What follows are 8 T cell receptor beta chains derived from one specimen sequenced in a study of blood T cells in healthy people across ages (dated by TCRdb to the mid-2010s). Libraries were prepared through 5' RACE. For sequencing, an Illumina HiSeq 2500 was employed. A second roughly 6 to 11 cycle PCR used a sample-barcoded 5' primer and a J-beta primer mix. The public reads were quality trimmed at Q25 with fastp and then assembled into clones with MiXCR by TCRdb, keeping productive beta chains. Records with the same CDR3 protein are collapsed into one entry carrying the most frequent genes and DNA. The sample table holds about 1.7 million distinct CDR3 sequences, of which roughly 27% were seen once. 6.5% to 8.5% of the sample lies in the top ten. Sequences were obtained from blood. The receptor source for this set is a woman younger than 45 in good health.

Points on this clonotype: Its ends do not fully match the called genes, so a read error is possible. The chain combines TRBV13 with TRBJ2-5, with 14 bases fitting TRBD2. The germline V gene has CDR1 PRHDT and CDR2 FYEKMQ (reference sequence). The CDR3 sequence is 16 residues long. The CDR3 region is CASSLGGLAGAETQYF. The CDR3 DNA is TGCGCCAGCAGCCTGGGGGGACTAGCGGGGGCAGAGACCCAGTACTTC.

The sample holds many counts of this clonotype. A much larger clone lies one base from this, so it may be a read error. V and J are TRBV5-1 and TRBJ2-6; D ambiguous. V lost 0 bases and J lost 2, with 6 bases in between. Germline assignment: CDR1 SGHRS and CDR2 YFSETQ. The length of the CDR3 is 15 residues. The CDR3, as DNA: TGCGCCAGCAGCTTGGGTAGCCCTGGGGCCAACGTCCTGACTTTC. It specifies CASSLGSPGANVLTF.

This rearrangement joins TRBV18 to TRBJ1-2; no clear D. CDR3 size: 13 residues. Trimming removed 3 bases at V and 8 bases at J, with 13 bases between. Germline V gene sequence: CDR1 KGHSH, CDR2 LQKENI. CDR3 in DNA: TGTGCCAGCTCACCTACAGCGTTTTTGGGCTACACCTTC. As protein: CASSPTAFLGYTF.

V usage is TRBV3-1 and J usage is TRBJ2-3; 7 nucleotides align to TRBD1. The ends lost 5 bases at V and 5 bases at J; junction bases unmatched: 10. CDR1 and CDR2 (germline): LGHDT, YNNKEL (reference sequence). CDR3 length equals 15 residues. Here the CDR3 DNA reads TGTGCCAGCAGCTGGGGGAGACAGGGACGAGATACGCAGTATTTT. It specifies CASSWGRQGRDTQYF.

The chain recombines TRBV9 with TRBJ1-2; D perhaps matches TRBD1 (6 bases). The germline CDR1 and CDR2 sequences are SGDLS and YYNGEE. The CDR3 is 14 amino acids. Between the trimmed V and J ends, which lost 4 bases and 7 bases, there was a span of 17 bases. The DNA for the CDR3 is TGTGCCAGCAGCCCCCGATGGGACACGGGTGGCTACACCTTC. Translated: CASSPRWDTGGYTF.

This clonotype was detected only a few times. The chain combines TRBV30 with TRBJ1-4; D may be TRBD1 (6 bases). The CDR3 totals 14 residues. V was cut by 2 bases and J by 5 bases, with 12 bases left in between. Per germline, CDR1 GTSNPN and CDR2 SVGIG (reference sequence). The CDR3 reads CAWSPQGGNEKLFF. In nucleotides, the CDR3 is TGTGCCTGGAGTCCACAGGGAGGCAATGAAAAACTGTTTTTT.

The chain combines TRBV28 with TRBJ1-6, with 8 bases identical to TRBD1. The CDR3 has 14 residues. With 7 bases clipped from V and 7 bases from J, the junction kept 6 bases outside the gene matches. CDR1 is MDHEN, CDR2 SYDVKM, per germline. The CDR3 DNA reads as TGTGCCAGCACCCCGGGACAGGTCAATTCACCCCTCCACTTT. This gives the protein CASTPGQVNSPLHF.

This clonotype has more than one count but fewer than ten. The chain couples TRBV10-2 to TRBJ2-7, with TRBD1 as a possible D gene (5 bases). The CDR3 is made up of 15 amino acids. The germline gives CDR1 WSHSY, CDR2 SAAADI. V was pared by 2 bases and J by 0 bases, with 11 bases between. The CDR3 DNA reads as TGCGCCAGCAGTGAGAGGGGCCCCTTCTCCTACGAGCAGTACTTC. Its protein is CASSERGPFSYEQYF.